Shown below are 17 T cell receptor beta chains from a single sample sequenced in a study of cytomegalovirus exposure and HLA in healthy donors (dated by TCRdb to about 2017). The method behind the library was the immunoSEQ multiplex PCR assay. The table was pulled from immuneACCESS by TCRdb, which kept in-frame rearrangements only. Such tables lose some clones; where checked, under half of the loss comes from unresolved V genes, and the rest has no known cause. The sample table shows 150,000 to 200,000 clones, and roughly 80% are seen once. In total, the top ten clones hold 2% to 2.5% of the sample. The sequencing sample was made of PBMCs. The receptors originated from a man younger than 45 in good health and CMV-seropositive.

The rearrangement joins TRBV6-5 to TRBJ1-6, with D tentatively TRBD1 (5 bases). Germline CDR1 MNHEY, CDR2 SVGAGI. Deletions cut 5 bases from V and 8 bases from J, with 13 bases between. The CDR3 covers 14 residues. CDR3 protein: CASSPGYPDSPLHF. The CDR3 DNA is TGTGCCAGCAGTCCAGGGTATCCAGATTCACCCCTCCACTTT.

The V call is TRBV7-2, the J call TRBJ2-2; 11 bases match TRBD1. The ends lost 5 bases at V and 5 bases at J; junction bases unmatched: 7. The CDR3 totals 16 residues. Germline CDR1 SGHTA, CDR2 FQGNSA. The CDR3, as DNA: TGTGCCAGCAGCCCCGGGGGACAGGGGGTGACCGGGGAGCTGTTTTTT. This encodes CASSPGGQGVTGELFF. The entire variable domain, with the rest obtained from reference TRBV7-2 and TRBJ2-2, is as follows: GAGVSQSPSNKVTEKGKDVELRCDPISGHTALYWYRQSLGQGLEFLIYFQGNSAPDKSGLPSDRFSAERTGGSVSTLTIQRTQQEDSAVYLCASSPGGQGVTGELFFGEGSRLTVL.

The chain has TRBV5-4 and TRBJ1-1; D gene ambiguous. Germline CDR1 is SGHNT and CDR2 is YYREEE (reference sequence). The CDR3 length is 14 residues. Trimming took off 4 bases at V and 1 base at J, with 11 bases between the two ends. The CDR3 DNA is TGTGCCAGCAGCAGATGGAGGACGAACACTGAAGCTTTCTTT. Its protein is CASSRWRTNTEAFF. The variable domain in full, with the rest retrieved from reference TRBV5-4 and TRBJ1-1, is ETGVTQSPTHLIKTRGQQVTLRCSSQSGHNTVSWYQQALGQGPQFIFQYYREEENGRGNFPPRFSGLQFPNYSSELNVNALELDDSALYLCASSRWRTNTEAFFGQGTRLTVV.

The chain recombines TRBV5-4 with TRBJ2-7; a weak D match, TRBD2 (5 bases). Looked up from germline, CDR1 is SGHNT and CDR2 is YYREEE (reference sequence). The CDR3 runs 14 residues. Between the trimmed V and J ends, which lost 4 bases and 9 bases, there was a span of 20 bases. The CDR3 DNA sequence: TGTGCCAGCAGCGAGGGAACCGATACGCCGGGGCAGTACTTC. Translating it yields CASSEGTDTPGQYF.

This clone was counted once. The V and J genes are TRBV4-1 and TRBJ1-3; tentative D call: TRBD1 (5 bases). The CDR3 contains 15 residues. Germline-derived CDR1 and CDR2 are MGHRA and YSYEKL. V lost 5 bases and J lost 4, with 15 bases in between. The CDR3 spells CASSYDSSEGNTIYF. In DNA form, the CDR3 reads TGCGCCAGCAGCTACGACAGTTCCGAGGGAAACACCATATATTTT.

This chain joins TRBV6-6 and TRBJ1-2; TRBD1 matches 9 bases. The V gene's germline CDR1 is MNHNY and CDR2 SVGAGI (reference sequence). V shed 6 bases and J 5 bases; nucleotides not matched to a gene: 7. The CDR3 consists of 14 residues. DNA for the CDR3: TGTGCCAGCAGCCTCGGGACAGGGACTTATGGCTACACCTTC. It codes for CASSLGTGTYGYTF.

The V gene is TRBV5-1, the J gene TRBJ2-3; TRBD2 might be the D (7 bases). Germline V CDR1 and CDR2: SGHRS, YFSETQ. The CDR3 extends over 15 amino acids. Trimming shortened V by 4 bases and J by 5 bases, and 17 bases separated the two germline ends. CDR3 sequence reads: CASSAHGGRGDTQYF. The DNA for the CDR3 is TGCGCCAGCAGCGCACACGGGGGGCGTGGAGATACGCAGTATTTT.

J is TRBJ2-3 and V is TRBV28; D might be TRBD2 (5 bases). Trimming removed 5 bases from V and 5 bases from J, with 14 bases in between. CDR1 and CDR2 from the germline V gene are MDHEN and SYDVKM. The CDR3 contains 14 residues. The CDR3 coding sequence is TGTGCCAGCAGTCTAAGATCTAGCTTAGATACGCAGTATTTT. The encoded protein is CASSLRSSLDTQYF.

The J gene is TRBJ2-3, the V gene TRBV5-1; the match to TRBD2 covers 15 bases. The ends lost 4 bases at V and 7 bases at J; junction bases unmatched: 4. The CDR3 spans 15 residues. Germline values: CDR1 SGHRS, CDR2 YFSETQ. DNA for the CDR3: TGCGCCAGCAGCCGGGGACTAGCGGGGGGAAATACGCAGTATTTT. The encoded protein is CASSRGLAGGNTQYF.

The chain combines TRBV4-1 with TRBJ1-4, with D tentatively TRBD1 (5 bases). With 1 base removed from V and 5 bases from J, the gap between germline ends came to 14 bases. Germline CDR1 reads MGHRA; CDR2 reads YSYEKL. This CDR3 spans 16 amino acids. CDR3 coding DNA: TGCGCCAGCAGCCAAGGTGGAGACAGCCTGAATGAAAAACTGTTTTTT. Amino acids: CASSQGGDSLNEKLFF.

V and J are TRBV7-8 and TRBJ1-2, with 12 bases aligning to TRBD1. CDR1 is SGHVS, CDR2 FQNEAQ, per germline. Trimming removed 3 bases from V and 3 bases from J; junction bases left unmatched: 11. The CDR3 totals 18 residues. CDR3: CASSLGPGQGARDYGYTF. CDR3 nucleotide sequence: TGTGCCAGCAGCTTGGGTCCGGGACAGGGGGCGAGGGACTATGGCTACACCTTC. Full variable domain (remainder filled in from reference TRBV7-8 and TRBJ1-2): GAGVSQSPRYKVAKRGQDVALRCDPISGHVSLFWYQQALGQGPEFLTYFQNEAQLDKSGLPSDRFFAERPEGSVSTLKIQRTQQEDSAVYLCASSLGPGQGARDYGYTFGSGTRLTVV.

The chain has TRBV19 and TRBJ2-7, with 8 bases identical to TRBD1. J lost 2 bases, V lost 5 bases, and 5 bases had no gene match. The CDR3 has 14 residues. Looked up from germline, CDR1 is LNHDA and CDR2 is SQIVND (reference sequence). The CDR3 DNA sequence: TGTGCCAGTAGTGACGGACAGGGACCCTACGAGCAGTACTTC. It specifies CASSDGQGPYEQYF.

This clone was counted only a few times. This chain joins TRBV2 and TRBJ1-2, with 10 positions matching TRBD1. The germline gives CDR1 SNHLY, CDR2 FYNNEI. The CDR3 length is 14 residues. Germline trimming cut 8 bases from V and 8 bases from J; bases unmatched to any gene: 11. The CDR3 nucleotides read TGTGCCAGCCTACTGACAGGGGGCGCGAGAGGCTACACCTTC. Encoded protein: CASLLTGGARGYTF. Full variable domain (missing parts from reference TRBV2 and TRBJ1-2): EPEVTQTPSHQVTQMGQEVILRCVPISNHLYFYWYRQILGQKVEFLVSFYNNEISEKSEIFDDQFSVERPDGSNFTLKIRSTKLEDSAMYFCASLLTGGARGYTFGSGTRLTVV.

The chain joins TRBV7-8 to TRBJ2-2, with 8 nucleotides matching TRBD2. V was clipped by 5 bases and J by 5 bases; unmatched bases: 13. Germline values: CDR1 SGHVS, CDR2 FQNEAQ. CDR3 size: 17 residues. CDR3 DNA sequence: TGTGCCAGCAGCATCGGACTAGCCCGGAGGGATACCGGGGAGCTGTTTTTT. This sequence encodes CASSIGLARRDTGELFF.

The chain has TRBV7-2 and TRBJ2-3; possibly TRBD2 for D (5 bases). The CDR3 loop spans 15 amino acids. Germline assignment: CDR1 SGHTA and CDR2 FQGNSA. V shed 0 bases and J shed 2 bases, with 9 bases lying between them. This chain's CDR3 is CASSLATRLTDTQYF. In DNA, the CDR3 is TGTGCCAGCAGCTTAGCCACTAGACTCACAGATACGCAGTATTTT.

DNA for the CDR3: TGTGCCAGCAGCTTGCTGAGCGGGGGGGCAAACTACAATGAGCAGTTCTTC. This gives the protein CASSLLSGGANYNEQFF. This rearrangement joins TRBV7-2 to TRBJ2-1; TRBD2 aligns across 10 bases. Trimming took 3 bases from V and 3 from J; bases not matched to a gene: 8. In germline, CDR1 is SGHTA, CDR2 FQGNSA. This CDR3 is 17 amino acids long.

The CDR3 region is CASSFRDTTYEQYF. The CDR3 region has the DNA TGTGCCAGCAGCTTCCGGGATACCACCTACGAGCAGTACTTC. The V and J genes are TRBV5-4 and TRBJ2-7; tentatively, D is TRBD2 (5 bases). Per the germline V gene, CDR1 is SGHNT and CDR2 is YYREEE (reference sequence). Trimming removed 2 bases from V and 2 bases from J, with 11 bases in between. The CDR3 extends over 14 amino acids.